This is a list of T cell receptor beta chains from one sample in a study of blood T cells in healthy people across ages. TCRdb re-analysed the 5' RACE reads in MiXCR, keeping a single row per CDR3 protein. Of approximately 800,000 distinct CDR3 sequences in the sample, around half were seen once. Sequencing was performed on blood. These receptors were collected from a man aged 80 or over in good health. CDR3s include the opening cysteine and the closing phenylalanine or tryptophan. The D gene is left open where the match is weak. Clone size is shown for a subset of rows, as once, few, many or a class of expanded clone.

D gene	J gene	clone size	V gene	CDR3 protein	CDR3 DNA
.	TRBJ2-1	.	TRBV4-1	CASSQRLRDRYNEQFF	TGCGCCAGCAGCCAACGGTTAAGGGATCGCTACAATGAGCAGTTCTTC
.	TRBJ1-4	.	TRBV7-6	CASSPGNPNEKLFF	TGTGCCAGCAGCCCAGGAAACCCTAATGAAAAACTGTTTTTT
.	TRBJ2-5	.	TRBV20-1	CSARAGPVFIKETQYF	TGCAGTGCTAGAGCCGGTCCGGTATTTATTAAAGAGACCCAGTACTTC
.	TRBJ1-1	.	TRBV9	CASSVVGSGGTEAFF	TGTGCCAGCAGCGTAGTAGGGTCCGGGGGCACTGAAGCTTTCTTT
TRBD1	TRBJ2-7	.	TRBV20-1	CSARGTGLPYEQYF	TGCAGTGCTAGAGGGACAGGCCTTCCCTACGAGCAGTACTTC
.	TRBJ2-3	few	TRBV5-1	CASSLPGQSSTQYF	TGCGCCAGCAGCCTCCCTGGACAGTCGAGTACGCAGTATTTT
.	TRBJ2-3	.	TRBV11-2	CASTPFPKGGGYAYF	TGTGCCAGCACCCCCTTCCCGAAGGGAGGCGGATACGCGTATTTT
.	TRBJ2-5	.	TRBV5-1	CASMGSLMGETQYF	TGCGCCAGCATGGGTAGCTTAATGGGAGAGACCCAGTACTTC
TRBD1	TRBJ2-3	.	TRBV5-6	CASSLRQGNRYAYF	TGTGCCAGCAGCTTGAGACAGGGTAACAGATACGCGTATTTT
.	TRBJ2-7	few	TRBV29-1	CSVEGRQAAYEQYF	TGCAGCGTTGAAGGTAGACAGGCAGCCTACGAGCAGTACTTC
TRBD2	TRBJ2-5	few	TRBV5-1	CASSLPLAEETQYF	TGCGCCAGCAGCTTGCCCCTAGCGGAAGAGACCCAGTACTTC
.	TRBJ1-2	.	TRBV7-3	CASRPPGPYGYTF	TGTGCCAGCAGACCCCCGGGGCCCTATGGCTACACCTTC
TRBD1	TRBJ2-7	.	TRBV28	CASSSPGTGPYEQYF	TGTGCCAGCAGCTCCCCCGGGACAGGCCCCTACGAGCAGTACTTC